This T cell receptor beta chain is drawn from a study of blood T cell repertoires in COVID-19. Study background: The origin of the acute and convalescent COVID-19 samples was the United States, Italy and Spain. Sources were T cells, B-cell-depleted T cells, or PBMCs; the material itself was cDNA or gDNA.

In the authors' methods: Estimation of nucleated cell counts was performed using reference gene primer amplification. Only in-frame clones appear in the TCRdb table, and some are missing; sequencing was by immunoSEQ multiplex PCR. V and J calls and clone size are given by that table; D and trimming were obtained from the DNA. Among 130,000 or so clones listed, about four fifths were seen once. There are 16 residues in the CDR3. V lost 4 bases, J lost 0 bases, and 13 bases lay in between. The germline V gene has CDR1 SNHLY and CDR2 FYNNEI. The TCR was taken from a woman aged 55-69 years with acute or convalescent COVID-19. This chain uses TRBV2 with TRBJ1-3; D not resolved. What was sequenced was peripheral blood. The CDR3 loop reads CASSARVGASGNTIYF. CDR3 coding DNA: TGTGCCAGCAGTGCCCGGGTGGGTGCCTCTGGAAACACCATATATTTT.